This TCR beta chain was sequenced for a study of technical replicates of blood from a handful of donors. The germline V gene has CDR1 MNHEY and CDR2 SVGAGI. Trimming removed 5 bases from V and 1 base from J, with 13 bases in between. The CDR3 has 15 residues. The table came from immunoSEQ multiplex PCR; TCRdb's copy has only in-frame clones and leaves some out. The table includes approximately 44,000 clones, about 96% detected once. Sequencing was done on a sample of T cells isolated from PBMCs. The chain recombines TRBV6-5 with TRBJ2-3, with D maybe TRBD2 (6 bases). This TCR was sampled from a human donor in good health. In DNA, the CDR3 is TGTGCCAGCAGTGTCTACCGCGGGGGCACAGATACGCAGTATTTT. Translating gives CASSVYRGGTDTQYF.